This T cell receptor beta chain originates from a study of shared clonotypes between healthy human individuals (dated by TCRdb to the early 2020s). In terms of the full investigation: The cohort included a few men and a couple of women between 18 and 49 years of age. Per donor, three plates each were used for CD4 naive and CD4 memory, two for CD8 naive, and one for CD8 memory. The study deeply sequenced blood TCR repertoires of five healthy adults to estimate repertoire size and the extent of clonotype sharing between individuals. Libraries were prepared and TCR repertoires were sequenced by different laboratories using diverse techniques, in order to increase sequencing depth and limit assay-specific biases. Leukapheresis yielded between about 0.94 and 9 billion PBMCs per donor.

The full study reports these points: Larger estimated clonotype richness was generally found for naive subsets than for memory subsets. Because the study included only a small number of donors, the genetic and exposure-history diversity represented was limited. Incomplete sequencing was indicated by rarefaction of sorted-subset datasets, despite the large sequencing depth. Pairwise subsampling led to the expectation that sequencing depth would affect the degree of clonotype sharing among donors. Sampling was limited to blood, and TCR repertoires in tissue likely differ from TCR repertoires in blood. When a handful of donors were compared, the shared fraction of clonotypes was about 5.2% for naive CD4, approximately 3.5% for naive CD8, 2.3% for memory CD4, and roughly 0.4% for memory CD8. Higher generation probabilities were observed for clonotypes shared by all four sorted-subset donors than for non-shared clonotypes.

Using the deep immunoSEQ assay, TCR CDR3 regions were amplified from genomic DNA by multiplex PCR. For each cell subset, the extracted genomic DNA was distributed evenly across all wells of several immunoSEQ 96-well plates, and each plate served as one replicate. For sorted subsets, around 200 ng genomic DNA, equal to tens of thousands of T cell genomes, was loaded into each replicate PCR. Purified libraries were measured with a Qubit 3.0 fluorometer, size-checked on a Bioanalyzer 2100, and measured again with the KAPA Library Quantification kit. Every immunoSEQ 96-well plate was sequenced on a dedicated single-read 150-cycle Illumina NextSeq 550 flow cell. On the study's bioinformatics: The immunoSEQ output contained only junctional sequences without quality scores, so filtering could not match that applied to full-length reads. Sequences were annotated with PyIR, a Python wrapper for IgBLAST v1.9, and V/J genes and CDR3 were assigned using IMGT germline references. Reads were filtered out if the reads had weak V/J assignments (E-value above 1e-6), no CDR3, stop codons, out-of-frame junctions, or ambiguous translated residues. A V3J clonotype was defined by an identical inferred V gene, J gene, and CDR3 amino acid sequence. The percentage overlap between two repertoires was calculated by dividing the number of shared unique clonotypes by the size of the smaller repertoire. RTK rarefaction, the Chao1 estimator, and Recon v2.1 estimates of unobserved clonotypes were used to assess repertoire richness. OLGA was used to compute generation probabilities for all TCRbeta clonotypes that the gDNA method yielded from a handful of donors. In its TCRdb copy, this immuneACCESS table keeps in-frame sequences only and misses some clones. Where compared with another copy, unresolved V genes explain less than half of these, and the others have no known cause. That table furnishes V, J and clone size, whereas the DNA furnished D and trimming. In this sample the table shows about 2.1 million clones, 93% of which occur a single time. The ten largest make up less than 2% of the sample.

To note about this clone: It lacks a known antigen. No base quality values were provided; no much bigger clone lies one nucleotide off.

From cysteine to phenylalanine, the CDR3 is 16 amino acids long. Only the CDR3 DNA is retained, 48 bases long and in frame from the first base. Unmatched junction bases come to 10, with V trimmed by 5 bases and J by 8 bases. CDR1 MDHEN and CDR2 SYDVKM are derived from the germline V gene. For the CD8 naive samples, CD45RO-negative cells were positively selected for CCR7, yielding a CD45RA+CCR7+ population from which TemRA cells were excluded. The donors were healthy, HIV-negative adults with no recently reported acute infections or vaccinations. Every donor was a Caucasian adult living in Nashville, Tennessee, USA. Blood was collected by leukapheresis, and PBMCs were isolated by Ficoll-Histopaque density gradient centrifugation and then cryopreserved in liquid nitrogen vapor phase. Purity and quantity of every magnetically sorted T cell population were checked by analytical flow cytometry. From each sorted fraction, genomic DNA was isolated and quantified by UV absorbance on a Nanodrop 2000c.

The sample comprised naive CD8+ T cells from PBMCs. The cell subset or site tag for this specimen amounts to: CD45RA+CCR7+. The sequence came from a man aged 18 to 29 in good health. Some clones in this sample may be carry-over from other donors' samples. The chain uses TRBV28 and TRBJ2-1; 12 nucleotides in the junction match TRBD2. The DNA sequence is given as TGTGCCAGCAGTACTCTAGCGGGAGGGTCTAGGGATGAGCAGTTCTTC. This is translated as CASSTLAGGSRDEQFF.